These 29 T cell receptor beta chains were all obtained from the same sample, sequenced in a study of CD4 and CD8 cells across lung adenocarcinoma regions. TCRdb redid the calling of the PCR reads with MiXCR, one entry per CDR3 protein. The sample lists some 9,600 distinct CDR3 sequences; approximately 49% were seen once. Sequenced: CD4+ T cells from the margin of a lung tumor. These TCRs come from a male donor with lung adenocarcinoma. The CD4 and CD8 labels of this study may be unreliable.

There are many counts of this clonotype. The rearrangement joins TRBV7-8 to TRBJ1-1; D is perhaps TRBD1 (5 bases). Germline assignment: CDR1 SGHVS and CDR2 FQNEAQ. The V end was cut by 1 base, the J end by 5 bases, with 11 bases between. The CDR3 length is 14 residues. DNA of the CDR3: TGTGCCAGCAGCTTAGAATCGGGGCCGACTGAAGCTTTCTTT. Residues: CASSLESGPTEAFF. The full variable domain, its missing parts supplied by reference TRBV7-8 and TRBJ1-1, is GAGVSQSPRYKVAKRGQDVALRCDPISGHVSLFWYQQALGQGPEFLTYFQNEAQLDKSGLPSDRFFAERPEGSVSTLKIQRTQQEDSAVYLCASSLESGPTEAFFGQGTRLTVV.

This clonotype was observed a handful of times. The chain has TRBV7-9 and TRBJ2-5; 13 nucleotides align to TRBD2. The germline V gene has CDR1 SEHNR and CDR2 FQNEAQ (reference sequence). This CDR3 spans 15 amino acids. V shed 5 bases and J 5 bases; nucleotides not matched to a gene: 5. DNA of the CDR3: TGTGCCAGCAGCCCCGGGACTAGCGGGACGGAGACCCAGTACTTC. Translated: CASSPGTSGTETQYF. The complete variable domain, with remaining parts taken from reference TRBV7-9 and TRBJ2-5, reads DTGVSQNPRHKITKRGQNVTFRCDPISEHNRLYWYRQTLGQGPEFLTYFQNEAQLEKSRLLSDRFSAERPKGSFSTLEIQRTEQGDSAMYLCASSPGTSGTETQYFGPGTRLLVL.

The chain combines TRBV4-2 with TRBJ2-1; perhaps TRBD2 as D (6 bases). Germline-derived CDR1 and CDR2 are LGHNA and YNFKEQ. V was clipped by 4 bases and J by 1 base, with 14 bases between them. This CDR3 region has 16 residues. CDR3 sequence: CASSPDPAGSYNEQFF. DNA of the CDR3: TGTGCCAGCAGCCCCGATCCAGCGGGTTCCTACAATGAGCAGTTCTTC.

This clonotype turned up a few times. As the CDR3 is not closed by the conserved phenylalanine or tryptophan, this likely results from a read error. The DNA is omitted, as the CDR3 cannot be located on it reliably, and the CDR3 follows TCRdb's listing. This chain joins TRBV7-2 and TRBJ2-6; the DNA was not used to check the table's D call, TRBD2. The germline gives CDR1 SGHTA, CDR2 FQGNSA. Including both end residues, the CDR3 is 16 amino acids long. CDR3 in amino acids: CASSLGGGNNIQYFGA.

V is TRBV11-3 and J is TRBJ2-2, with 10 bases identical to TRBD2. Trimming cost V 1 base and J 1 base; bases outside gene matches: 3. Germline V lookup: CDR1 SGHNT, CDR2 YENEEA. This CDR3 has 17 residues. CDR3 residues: CASSLGTSGVNTGELFF. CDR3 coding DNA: TGTGCCAGCAGCTTAGGGACTAGCGGTGTGAACACCGGGGAGCTGTTTTTT.

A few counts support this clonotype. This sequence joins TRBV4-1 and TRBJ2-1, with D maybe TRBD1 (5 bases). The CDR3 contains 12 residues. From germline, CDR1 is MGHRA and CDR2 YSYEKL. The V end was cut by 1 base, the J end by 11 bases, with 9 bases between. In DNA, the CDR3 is TGCGCCAGCAGCCAAGCAGGGTACAAGCAGTTCTTC. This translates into CASSQAGYKQFF.

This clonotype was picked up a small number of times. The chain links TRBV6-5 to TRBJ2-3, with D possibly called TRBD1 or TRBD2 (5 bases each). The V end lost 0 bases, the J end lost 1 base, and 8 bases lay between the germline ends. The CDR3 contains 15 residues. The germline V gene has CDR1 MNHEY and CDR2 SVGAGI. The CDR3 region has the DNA TGTGCCAGCAGTTACTCGGGGACGGGCACAGATACGCAGTATTTT. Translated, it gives CASSYSGTGTDTQYF.

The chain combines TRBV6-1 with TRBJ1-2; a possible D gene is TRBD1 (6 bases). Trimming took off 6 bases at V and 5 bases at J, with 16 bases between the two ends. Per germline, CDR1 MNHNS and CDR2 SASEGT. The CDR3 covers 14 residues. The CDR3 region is CASSAQGGEYGYTF. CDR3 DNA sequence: TGTGCCAGCAGCGCACAGGGAGGCGAGTATGGCTACACCTTC.

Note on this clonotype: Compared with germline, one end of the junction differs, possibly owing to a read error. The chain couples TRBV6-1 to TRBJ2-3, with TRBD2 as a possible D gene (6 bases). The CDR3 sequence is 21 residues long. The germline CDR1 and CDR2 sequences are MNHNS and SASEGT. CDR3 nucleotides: TGTGCCAGCAGTGAAGCAGGAGTAAGGCTCGTCCGGGCCGGGAGCACCGAGACGCTGTATTTT. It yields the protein CASSEAGVRLVRAGSTETLYF.

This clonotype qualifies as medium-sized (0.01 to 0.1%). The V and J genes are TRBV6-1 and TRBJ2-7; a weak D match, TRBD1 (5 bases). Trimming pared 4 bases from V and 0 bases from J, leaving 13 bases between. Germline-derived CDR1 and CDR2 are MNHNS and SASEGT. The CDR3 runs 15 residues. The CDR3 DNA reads TGTGCCAGCAGTGGTGGACACGGCACCTCCTACGAGCAGTACTTC. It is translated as CASSGGHGTSYEQYF.

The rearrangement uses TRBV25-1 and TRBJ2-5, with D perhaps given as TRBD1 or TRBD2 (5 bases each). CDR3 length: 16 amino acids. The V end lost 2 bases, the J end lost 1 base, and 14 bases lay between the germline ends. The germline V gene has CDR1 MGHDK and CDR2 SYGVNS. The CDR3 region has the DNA TGTGCCAGCAGTGAAAGGGGACCCGGCCGCCAAGAGACCCAGTACTTC. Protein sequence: CASSERGPGRQETQYF.

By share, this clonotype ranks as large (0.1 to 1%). The CDR3 DNA sequence: TGTGCCAGCAGTGAGCAGCAACCAAGGAGTGCCAAAAACATTCAGTACTTC. It yields the protein CASSEQQPRSAKNIQYF. The J gene is TRBJ2-4, the V gene TRBV6-1, with D hard to call. This CDR3 contains 17 residues. Germline V lookup: CDR1 MNHNS, CDR2 SASEGT. The ends were cut back, 3 bases at V and 1 base at J, with 16 bases in the middle.

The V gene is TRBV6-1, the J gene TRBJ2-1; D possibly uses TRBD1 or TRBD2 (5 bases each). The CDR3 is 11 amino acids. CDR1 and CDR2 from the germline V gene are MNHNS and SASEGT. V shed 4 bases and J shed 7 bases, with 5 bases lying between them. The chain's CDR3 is CASSGGNEQFF. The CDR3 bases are TGTGCCAGCAGTGGGGGGAATGAGCAGTTCTTC.

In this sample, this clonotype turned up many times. The CDR3 is CASSYGGSGYEQFF. CDR3 coding DNA: TGTGCCAGCAGTTACGGGGGCTCGGGGTATGAGCAGTTCTTC. This chain connects TRBV12-3 or TRBV12-4 to TRBJ2-1; the D call may be TRBD1 or TRBD2 (6 bases each). The CDR3 covers 14 residues. Trimming left V 4 bases short and J 8 bases short, with 15 bases between.

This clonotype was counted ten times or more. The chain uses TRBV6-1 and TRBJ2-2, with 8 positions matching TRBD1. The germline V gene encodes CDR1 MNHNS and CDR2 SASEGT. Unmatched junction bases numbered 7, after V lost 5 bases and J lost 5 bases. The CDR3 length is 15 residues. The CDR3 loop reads CASSIRGLGTGELFF. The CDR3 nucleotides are TGTGCCAGCAGTATCAGGGGGCTGGGTACCGGGGAGCTGTTTTTT.

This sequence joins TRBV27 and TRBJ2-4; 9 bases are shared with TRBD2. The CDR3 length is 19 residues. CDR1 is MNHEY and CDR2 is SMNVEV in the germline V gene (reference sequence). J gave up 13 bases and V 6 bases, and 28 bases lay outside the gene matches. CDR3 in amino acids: CASRATGLAGQCATDTQYF. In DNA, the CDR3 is TGTGCCAGCAGAGCCACGGGGCTAGCGGGGCAGTGTGCCACAGACACGCAGTACTTC.

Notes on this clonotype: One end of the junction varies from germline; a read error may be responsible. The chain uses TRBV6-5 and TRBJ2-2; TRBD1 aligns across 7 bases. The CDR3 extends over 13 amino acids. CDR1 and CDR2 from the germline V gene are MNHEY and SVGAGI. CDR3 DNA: TGTGCCAGCAGTTCGACAGCCACAGGGGCGCTGTATTTT. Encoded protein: CASSSTATGALYF.

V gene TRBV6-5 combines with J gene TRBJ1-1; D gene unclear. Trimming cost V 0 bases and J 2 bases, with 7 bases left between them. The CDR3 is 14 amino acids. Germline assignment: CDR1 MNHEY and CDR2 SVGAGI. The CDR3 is CASSYSFSNTEAFF. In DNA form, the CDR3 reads TGTGCCAGCAGTTACTCGTTTTCTAACACTGAAGCTTTCTTT.

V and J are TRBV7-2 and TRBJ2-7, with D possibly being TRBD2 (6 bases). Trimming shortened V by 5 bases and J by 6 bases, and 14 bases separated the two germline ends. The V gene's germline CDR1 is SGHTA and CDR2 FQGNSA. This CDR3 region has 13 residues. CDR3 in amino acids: CASSPYLATEQYF. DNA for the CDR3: TGTGCCAGCAGCCCCTACCTAGCGACCGAGCAGTACTTC.

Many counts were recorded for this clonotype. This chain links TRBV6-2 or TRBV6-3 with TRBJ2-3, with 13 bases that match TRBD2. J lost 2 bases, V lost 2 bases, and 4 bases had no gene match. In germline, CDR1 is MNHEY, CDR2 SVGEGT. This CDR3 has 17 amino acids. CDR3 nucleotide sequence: TGTGCCAGCAGTTACGGGACTAGCGGGGAATCCACAGATACGCAGTATTTT. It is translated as CASSYGTSGESTDTQYF.

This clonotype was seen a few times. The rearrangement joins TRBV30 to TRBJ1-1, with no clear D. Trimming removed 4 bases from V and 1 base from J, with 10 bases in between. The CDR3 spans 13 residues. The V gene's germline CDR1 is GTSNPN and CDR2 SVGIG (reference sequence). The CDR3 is CAWKYDTNTEAFF. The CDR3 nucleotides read TGTGCCTGGAAATATGACACGAACACTGAAGCTTTCTTT.

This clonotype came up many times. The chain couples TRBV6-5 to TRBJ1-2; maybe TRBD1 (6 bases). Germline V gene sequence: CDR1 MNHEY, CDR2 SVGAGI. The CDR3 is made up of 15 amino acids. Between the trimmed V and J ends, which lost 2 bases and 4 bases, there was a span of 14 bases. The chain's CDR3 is CASSYATGGSYGYTF. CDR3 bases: TGTGCCAGCAGTTACGCGACAGGCGGGAGCTATGGCTACACCTTC.

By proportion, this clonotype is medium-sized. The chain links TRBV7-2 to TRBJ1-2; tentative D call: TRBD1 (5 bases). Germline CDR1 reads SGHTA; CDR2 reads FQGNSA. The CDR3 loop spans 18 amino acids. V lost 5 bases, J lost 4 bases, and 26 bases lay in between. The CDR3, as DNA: TGTGCCAGCAGCCCACAAGTTGCTCAGCCGGACATCGGCTATGGCTACACCTTC. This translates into CASSPQVAQPDIGYGYTF.

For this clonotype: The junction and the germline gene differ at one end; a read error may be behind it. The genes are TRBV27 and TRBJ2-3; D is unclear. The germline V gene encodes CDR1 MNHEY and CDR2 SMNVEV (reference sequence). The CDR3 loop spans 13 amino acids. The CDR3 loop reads CARRLDGKNTQYF. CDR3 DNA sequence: TGTGCCAGGAGGCTAGACGGCAAAAATACGCAGTACTTT.

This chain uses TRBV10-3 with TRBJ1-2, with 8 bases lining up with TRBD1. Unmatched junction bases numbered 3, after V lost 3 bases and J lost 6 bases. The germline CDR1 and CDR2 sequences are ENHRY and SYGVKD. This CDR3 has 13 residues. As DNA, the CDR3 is TGTGCCATCAGTGATGACAGGGGCCATGGCTACACCTTC. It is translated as CAISDDRGHGYTF.

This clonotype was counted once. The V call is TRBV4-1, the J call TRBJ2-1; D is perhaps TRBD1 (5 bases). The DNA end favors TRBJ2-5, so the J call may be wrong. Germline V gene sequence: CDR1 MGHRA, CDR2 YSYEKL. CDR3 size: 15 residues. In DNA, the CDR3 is TGCGCCAGCAGCCCAGAAGGGGATCCCCGAGAGACCCAGTACTTC. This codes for CASSPEGDPRETQYF.

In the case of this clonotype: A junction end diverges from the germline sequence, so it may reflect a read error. This CDR3 is CATGPDGTDTQYF. In nucleotides, the CDR3 is TGTGCCACGGGGCCAGACGGCACAGACACGCAGTACTTT. This sequence joins TRBV27 and TRBJ2-3; D assignment may be TRBD1 or TRBD2 (5 bases each). The CDR3 has 13 residues. Germline V gene data show CDR1 as MNHEY and CDR2 as SMNVEV (reference sequence).

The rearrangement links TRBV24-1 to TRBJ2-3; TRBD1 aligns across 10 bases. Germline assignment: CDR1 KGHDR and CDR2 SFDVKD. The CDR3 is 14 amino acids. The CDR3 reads CAGSGDRGKETQYF. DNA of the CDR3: TGTGCGGGCAGTGGGGACAGGGGTAAAGAGACGCAGTATTTT.

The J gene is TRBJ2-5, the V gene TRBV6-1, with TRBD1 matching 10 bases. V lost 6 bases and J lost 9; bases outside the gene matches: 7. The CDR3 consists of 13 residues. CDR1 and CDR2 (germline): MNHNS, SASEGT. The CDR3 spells CASRDGTGAAQYF. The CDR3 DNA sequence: TGTGCCAGCAGGGACGGGACAGGGGCGGCCCAGTACTTC.